This is a list of T cell receptor beta chains from one sample in a study of blood T cell repertoires in COVID-19. The table came from immunoSEQ multiplex PCR; TCRdb's copy has only in-frame clones and leaves some out. The sample includes some 210,000 clones, roughly four fifths of them seen just once. What was sequenced was peripheral blood. Source of these receptors: a woman aged 40-49 years with acute or convalescent COVID-19. Each CDR3 is given with its conserved first and last residue. A D gene is named only where the DNA matches it firmly. A row's size may be missing; if present it is once, few, many or a size class.

d_call	clone_size	v_call	j_call	cdr3_nt	cdr3_aa
TRBD1	.	TRBV11-2	TRBJ2-5	TGTGCCAGCAGGACAGGGGAGGAGACCCAGTACTTC	CASRTGEETQYF
TRBD1	.	TRBV6-6	TRBJ2-6	TGTGCCAGCAGTCCGCGCAGGGGGAGCTCTGGGGCCAACGTCCTGACTTTC	CASSPRRGSSGANVLTF
TRBD1	.	TRBV11-2	TRBJ1-2	TGTGCCAGCAGCTCGGGACAGGGAAACTATGGCTACACCTTC	CASSSGQGNYGYTF
.	.	TRBV29-1	TRBJ1-1	TGCAGCGTCGGGTCGGGAGGCGAGTACACTGAAGCTTTCTTT	CSVGSGGEYTEAFF
.	.	TRBV11-2	TRBJ1-4	TGTGCCAGCAGACTAACAGGGTGGGGGGAAAAACTGTTTTTT	CASRLTGWGEKLFF
.	.	TRBV3-1/TRBV3-2	TRBJ1-5	TGTGCCAGCAGCCAAGAAGGCCGGGTCGGGCAGCCCCAGCATTTT	CASSQEGRVGQPQHF
TRBD1	.	TRBV29-1	TRBJ1-1	TGCAGCGGGAAAGGACAGGGGGCGGCTTTCTTT	CSGKGQGAAFF
TRBD1	.	TRBV9	TRBJ2-1	TGTGCCAGCAGCGCCCGGGACAGGGCTTACAATGAGCAGTTCTTC	CASSARDRAYNEQFF
TRBD2	.	TRBV7-6	TRBJ2-1	TGTGCCAGCAGCTTAGCGAGCCCGGGGGGGACGTTCCCCTACAATGAGCAGTTCTTC	CASSLASPGGTFPYNEQFF
.	few	TRBV5-1	TRBJ2-7	TGCGCCAGCAGTCACGCGTACGGGGGATACGAGCAGTACTTC	CASSHAYGGYEQYF
TRBD1	.	TRBV9	TRBJ1-4	TGTGCCAGCGGGGGGGACAGGGAGGCTAATGAAAAACTGTTTTTT	CASGGDREANEKLFF
.	.	TRBV15	TRBJ2-1	TGTGCCACCAGCCCTAGGGGGATCTACAATGAGCAGTTCTTC	CATSPRGIYNEQFF
TRBD1	.	TRBV24-1	TRBJ2-5	TGTGCCACCAGTGATTCATCCGGGACAGGGTACCAAGAGACCCAGTACTTC	CATSDSSGTGYQETQYF
.	once	TRBV3-1/TRBV3-2	TRBJ1-5	TGTGCCAGCAGCCAGTCTTCTAGCAATCAGCCCCAGCATTTT	CASSQSSSNQPQHF
.	once	TRBV11-2	TRBJ1-2	TGTGCCAGCAGCTTATCGGCCCACAGAGGGGGTACTAACTATGGCTACACCTTC	CASSLSAHRGGTNYGYTF
.	.	TRBV3-1/TRBV3-2	TRBJ2-7	TGTGCCAGCAGCCAAGTAGCTGGAAGCTACGAGCAGTACTTC	CASSQVAGSYEQYF
.	.	TRBV2	TRBJ1-1	TGTGCCAGCAAAGTCGGGGGTTTAAGTACTGAAGCTTTCTTT	CASKVGGLSTEAFF
TRBD2	.	TRBV11-2	TRBJ2-1	TGTGCCAGCAGCTGGGGACTAGCGGCCAGCTCCTACAATGAGCAGTTCTTC	CASSWGLAASSYNEQFF
TRBD1	.	TRBV10-2	TRBJ1-1	TGCGCCAGCCGGGACAGGGGGCGGGACACTGAAGCTTTCTTT	CASRDRGRDTEAFF
.	.	TRBV4-1	TRBJ2-1	TGCGCCAGCAGCCAAGAAGACACATACAATGAGCAGTTCTTC	CASSQEDTYNEQFF
.	.	TRBV4-3	TRBJ2-1	TGCGCCAGCAGCCAAGATCTGACGAGGGAGGTACCCTATGAGCAGTTCTTC	CASSQDLTREVPYEQFF
TRBD2	.	TRBV7-2	TRBJ2-7	TGTGCCAGCAGCACCAGGACTAGCGGGCTTACCTACGAGCAGTACTTC	CASSTRTSGLTYEQYF
TRBD1	.	TRBV5-1	TRBJ1-1	TGCGCCAGCAGCTTTGGACAGGGCGATGGGAACACTGAAGCTTTCTTT	CASSFGQGDGNTEAFF
TRBD1	.	TRBV5-1	TRBJ2-1	TGCGCCAGCAGCTTGCCAGGGGGCTCCTACAATGAGCAGTTCTTC	CASSLPGGSYNEQFF
TRBD1	.	TRBV30	TRBJ1-1	TGTGCCTGGAGCCCTGGACAGGGAGGCACTGAAGCTTTCTTT	CAWSPGQGGTEAFF
TRBD1	.	TRBV6-5	TRBJ1-2	TGTGCCAGCAGCCTTGGGACAGGGCACGGCTACACCTTC	CASSLGTGHGYTF
.	.	TRBV29-1	TRBJ1-1	TGCAGCGTTGAAGAACTTGAAGCTTTCTTT	CSVEELEAFF
.	.	TRBV5-6	TRBJ1-2	TGTGCCAGCAGCCCCTTAGACATGGACTATGGCTACACCTTC	CASSPLDMDYGYTF
TRBD2	.	TRBV24-1	TRBJ2-3	TGTGCCACCAGTGATTCCCGACTAGCGGGGGGGCCAGATACGCAGTATTTT	CATSDSRLAGGPDTQYF
.	.	TRBV6-1	TRBJ2-3	TGTGCCAGCAGCCCCGCAGGGGATACGCAGTATTTT	CASSPAGDTQYF
TRBD2	.	TRBV7-2	TRBJ2-1	TGTGCCAGCAGCCCTTTGGGGGGGAATGAGCAGTTCTTC	CASSPLGGNEQFF
TRBD1	few	TRBV7-8	TRBJ1-1	TGTGCCAGCAGCCTGAGGGACAGCAACACTGAAGCTTTCTTT	CASSLRDSNTEAFF
.	once	TRBV18	TRBJ2-3	TGTGCCAGCTCACCTCTACAGGGGGGGACAGATACGCAGTATTTT	CASSPLQGGTDTQYF
TRBD2	once	TRBV18	TRBJ2-7	TGTGCCAGCTCCCTGGGAGGGGAGCAGTACTTC	CASSLGGEQYF
TRBD2	.	TRBV7-8	TRBJ2-7	TGTGCCAGCAGGCTGGGCAGGGAGGGTCGGGAGCAGTACTTC	CASRLGREGREQYF
.	.	TRBV6-5	TRBJ1-5	TGTGCCAGCACCTCAGGTAGCAATCAGCCCCAGCATTTT	CASTSGSNQPQHF
.	.	TRBV10-1	TRBJ2-2	TGCGCCAGCAGCCCCGGCAGGGGGGACACCGGGGAGCTGTTTTTT	CASSPGRGDTGELFF